The present T cell receptor beta chain was sequenced within a study of CD8 T cells in ankylosing spondylitis. Trimming removed 2 bases at V and 0 bases at J, with 9 bases between. This CDR3 comprises 14 residues. Germline CDR1 SGHRS, CDR2 YFSETQ. Whole-study results and caveats: Within peripheral blood, clones linked to disease were CD8+ and relatively rare. Reportedly, significant enrichment of disease-linked clones occurred in matched ankylosing spondylitis synovial fluid.

TCRdb reprocessed the 5' RACE reads with MiXCR, giving one entry per CDR3 protein. The sample shows roughly 160,000 distinct CDR3 sequences, approximately 9.9% of them seen only once. This clonotype was counted at least ten times. Antigen specificity is unknown. The sample was blood, either unsorted or a sorted T cell fraction (not recorded which). This TCR came from a female donor with ankylosing spondylitis or in good health (not recorded which). This chain uses TRBV5-1 with TRBJ2-7; no clear D gene. The CDR3: CASSLGRFSYEQYF. CDR3 DNA: TGCGCCAGCAGCTTAGGCAGATTCTCCTACGAGCAGTACTTC.